This TCR beta chain was identified in a study of monozygotic twins with cystic fibrosis. CDR1 is LNHDA and CDR2 is SQIVND in the germline V gene (reference sequence). With 3 bases removed from V and 3 bases from J, the gap between germline ends came to 8 bases. The CDR3 has 13 residues. Produced via immunoSEQ multiplex PCR; TCRdb's table is partial and in-frame only. The sample shows tens of thousands of clones, about 96% of them seen only once. Sequenced input: blood. This rearrangement joins TRBV19 to TRBJ1-2; D ambiguous. This receptor was obtained from a girl aged 2-15 years with cystic fibrosis. CDR3 bases: TGTGCCAGTAGTATTGACCTTGACTATGGCTACACCTTC. Its protein is CASSIDLDYGYTF. Filled out from reference TRBV19 and TRBJ1-2, the complete variable domain reads DGGITQSPKYLFRKEGQNVTLSCEQNLNHDAMYWYRQDPGQGLRLIYYSQIVNDFQKGDIAEGYSVSREKKESFPLTVTSAQKNPTAFYLCASSIDLDYGYTFGSGTRLTVV.